The 30 T cell receptor beta chains below all came from one sample that was sequenced in a study of tissue T cells after allogeneic stem cell transplantation (dated by TCRdb to between 2021 and 2023). Preparation of the library involved the immunoSEQ multiplex PCR assay. TCRdb stores this immuneACCESS table with in-frame sequences only. Part of the clones is absent; in the studies checked, under half of the shortfall reflects unresolved V genes, and no reason is known for the rest. This sample has roughly 3,200 clones in its table, and approximately 42% of those were observed once. The ten largest clones represent around 25% of the sample. The meaning of the sample's time point label: mouse harvest day 14 after allogeneic transplant. Each mouse graft, delivered by tail vein injection, combined 10^6 splenic CD5+ T cells with 10^7 T-cell-depleted bone marrow cells. Material for sequencing was gut tissue. The receptors shown here come from a female BALB/c mouse given C57BL/6 T cells with graft-versus-host disease after an allogeneic hematopoietic cell transplant.

Note on this clone: All gene names here are mouse names. The CDR3 goes on 1 residue after the read ends, and that part is filled in from the germline J gene. The same CDR3 arises from other DNA sequences in this sample as well. The V and J genes are TRBV15 and TRBJ2-3; possibly TRBD1 for D (5 bases). Trimming took off 1 base at V and 3 bases at J, with 8 bases between the two ends. The CDR3 contains 14 residues. Germline CDR1 and CDR2: SGHND and FRSKSL. Partial CDR3 DNA: TGTGCCAGCAGTTTAGGAGGGGTGGCAGAAACGCTGTAT. This codes for CASSLGGVAETLY. The whole CDR3 protein reads CASSLGGVAETLYF. Supplemented by reference TRBV15 and TRBJ2-3, the full variable domain reads DAGVTQTPRHEVAEKGQTIILKCEPVSGHNDLFWYRQTKIQGLELLSYFRSKSLMEDGGAFKDRFKAEMLNSSFSTLKIQPTEPKDSAVYLCASSLGGVAETLYFGSGTRLTVL.

In its sample, this clone was seen a few times. Any gene name here is a mouse gene name. Read data end 1 residue before the CDR3 end; the end is taken from the germline J gene. V usage is TRBV26 and J usage is TRBJ1-2; TRBD1 matches 9 bases. Unmatched junction bases numbered 5, after V lost 6 bases and J lost 3 bases. Germline V lookup: CDR1 KGHPV, CDR2 FQNQEV (reference sequence). CDR3 length: 14 residues. CDR3 DNA, as far as it was read: TGTGCCAGCAGGCCGGGACAGGGCGACTCCGACTACACC. This translates into CASRPGQGDSDYT. In full, the CDR3 is CASRPGQGDSDYTF.

By share of the sample, this clone is large. Germline and genes here are mouse. With the read ending 1 residue before the CDR3 end, the germline J gene is used to fill in that end. The chain recombines TRBV26 with TRBJ2-7; no clear D gene. Germline values: CDR1 KGHPV, CDR2 FQNQEV (reference sequence). The V gene lost 2 bases and the J gene lost 0 bases, with 2 bases spanning the gap. The CDR3 loop spans 12 amino acids. The sequenced part of the CDR3 DNA is TGTGCCAGCAGTCTGGACTCCTATGAACAGTAC. Its protein is CASSLDSYEQY. The CDR3, in full, reads CASSLDSYEQYF. The variable domain in full, completed from reference TRBV26 and TRBJ2-7, reads NSKVIQTPRYLVKGQGQKAKMRCIPEKGHPVVFWYQQNKNNEFKFLINFQNQEVLQQIDMTEKRFSAECPSNSPCSLEIQSSEAGDSALYLCASSLDSYEQYFGPGTRLTVL.

In the case of this clone: The germline and genes are mouse ones. The read terminates 1 residue ahead of where the CDR3 ends, so the germline J gene completes it. The chain carries TRBV20 and TRBJ1-1; tentative D call: TRBD1 (5 bases). Germline CDR1 and CDR2: GFQATS and STVNSAI. Trimming cost V 0 bases and J 10 bases, with 15 bases left between them. This CDR3 contains 13 residues. The CDR3 spells CGARDGGGVGVFF. The sequenced CDR3 bases are TGTGGTGCTAGGGATGGGGGAGGGGTTGGAGTCTTC.

A remark on this clone: Genes here carry mouse names. The DNA ends 1 residue before the CDR3 does, and the rest of the CDR3 is filled in from the germline J gene. V usage is TRBV26 and J usage is TRBJ2-5, with 7 bases matching TRBD1. The CDR3 is made up of 13 amino acids. Per the germline V gene, CDR1 is KGHPV and CDR2 is FQNQEV (reference sequence). V shed 2 bases, J shed 8 bases, and the junction held 4 bases outside the gene matches. The CDR3 DNA, read in part, is TGTGCCAGCAGTCTGAGACAGGGAGGCACCCAGTAC. Amino acids: CASSLRQGGTQY. In full, the CDR3 reads CASSLRQGGTQYF.

In the case of this clone: Gene names denote mouse genes. The read finishes 1 residue shy of the CDR3 end, and the germline J gene is used to complete it. The chain combines TRBV13-3 with TRBJ2-5; the D call may be TRBD1 or TRBD2 (5 bases each). The germline V and J ends were trimmed by 0 bases and 1 base, with 6 bases remaining between them. The CDR3 consists of 14 residues. The germline V gene has CDR1 NNHDY and CDR2 SYVADS. CDR3 DNA (partial): TGTGCCAGCAGTGATGGGGGCTACCAAGACACCCAGTAC. This translates into CASSDGGYQDTQY. The full CDR3 protein reads CASSDGGYQDTQYF.

Notes on this clone: Any gene name here is a mouse gene name. The observed sequence ends 1 residue before the CDR3 terminus, with the missing tail filled in from the germline J gene. The rearrangement uses TRBV13-1 and TRBJ1-4; 7 nucleotides align to TRBD1. The germline V gene has CDR1 NSHNY and CDR2 SYGAGN. The CDR3 spans 14 residues. With 4 bases clipped from V and 3 bases from J, the junction kept 3 bases outside the gene matches. The CDR3 reads CASSPGTANERLFF. The CDR3 bases that were read are TGTGCCAGCAGTCCCGGGACAGCCAACGAAAGATTATTT.

About this clone itself: Gene names are mouse gene names. Read coverage stops 1 residue before the CDR3 terminus; the germline J gene supplies the remainder. The J gene is TRBJ1-4, the V gene TRBV13-3; no definite D call. V was pared by 2 bases and J by 2 bases, with 10 bases between. CDR3 length equals 15 residues. CDR1 NNHDY and CDR2 SYVADS come from the germline V gene. This chain's CDR3 is CASSERRGSNERLFF. The covered CDR3 bases are TGTGCCAGCAGTGAGAGGAGAGGGTCCAACGAAAGATTATTT. The full variable domain, with the rest looked up from reference TRBV13-3 and TRBJ1-4, is EAAVTQSPRSKVAVTGGKVTLSCHQTNNHDYMYWYRQDTGHGLRLIHYSYVADSTEKGDIPDGYKASRPSQENFSLILELASLSQTAVYFCASSERRGSNERLFFGHGTKLSVL.

This clone was counted a few times. The gene symbols are mouse symbols. The CDR3 end lies 1 residue beyond the end of the read and is filled in from the germline J gene. The chain combines TRBV26 with TRBJ1-4; D is unresolved. The CDR3 is 14 amino acids. Deletions cut 2 bases from V and 0 bases from J, with 4 bases between. Germline V CDR1 and CDR2: KGHPV, FQNQEV (reference sequence). Here the CDR3 reads CASSLQISNERLFF. CDR3 DNA, as far as it was read: TGTGCCAGCAGTCTGCAGATTTCCAACGAAAGATTATTT.

Comments on this clone: Mouse germline and gene names are used. Partial CDR3 DNA: TGTGCCAGCAGTCTGGATTACACAGAAGTCTTC. It specifies CASSLDYTEVF. The full CDR3 is CASSLDYTEVFF. V and J are TRBV26 and TRBJ1-1; D gene ambiguous. From the germline J gene comes the end of the CDR3, since the read stops 1 residue before it. This CDR3 is 12 amino acids long. Per germline, CDR1 KGHPV and CDR2 FQNQEV (reference sequence). V lost 2 bases to trimming and J lost 3 bases, with 4 bases between them.

Comments on this clone: Gene names follow the mouse nomenclature. The CDR3 extends 1 residue past the end of the read, so its final part is completed from the germline J gene. The chain employs TRBV26 and TRBJ2-7, with 12 bases fitting TRBD2. V lost 6 bases, J lost 7 bases, and 4 bases stayed unmatched. The CDR3 runs to 13 residues. Germline assignment: CDR1 KGHPV and CDR2 FQNQEV (reference sequence). The CDR3 bases that were read are TGTGCCAGCAGCAGACTGGGGGGGCGCGAACAGTAC. This encodes CASSRLGGREQY. The entire CDR3 protein is CASSRLGGREQYF. The variable domain in full, with the rest retrieved from reference TRBV26 and TRBJ2-7, is NSKVIQTPRYLVKGQGQKAKMRCIPEKGHPVVFWYQQNKNNEFKFLINFQNQEVLQQIDMTEKRFSAECPSNSPCSLEIQSSEAGDSALYLCASSRLGGREQYFGPGTRLTVL.

Concerning this clone: Genes here carry mouse names. The read comes to an end 1 residue before the CDR3 does, leaving the germline J gene to fill in the end. The chain links TRBV13-2 to TRBJ2-1; perhaps TRBD1 as D (5 bases). Trimming removed 3 bases at V and 0 bases at J, with 7 bases between. The CDR3 extends over 14 amino acids. The germline V gene has CDR1 NNHNN and CDR2 SYGAGS (reference sequence). CDR3 residues: CASGGTYNYAEQFF. The sequenced part of the CDR3 DNA is TGTGCCAGCGGTGGGACATATAACTATGCTGAGCAGTTC.

Note on this clone: Mouse germline and gene names are used. The observed sequence ends 1 residue before the CDR3 terminus, with the missing tail filled in from the germline J gene. The rearrangement joins TRBV3 to TRBJ1-4; 8 bases fit TRBD1. Losses at the gene ends were 4 bases for V and 7 bases for J; bases not matched to a gene: 5. Germline values: CDR1 SNHLY, CDR2 FYNGKV (reference sequence). The CDR3 loop spans 14 amino acids. The DNA read from the CDR3 is TGTGCCAGCAGCTCTGGACAGGGTAGCGAAAGATTATTT. This translates into CASSSGQGSERLF. The whole CDR3 reads CASSSGQGSERLFF.

This clone is medium-sized (0.01 to 0.1%) in the sample. Gene names refer to mouse genes. The read ends 1 residue early relative to the CDR3; the germline J gene fills the gap. V is TRBV26 and J is TRBJ1-3, with D unresolved. Germline-derived CDR1 and CDR2 are KGHPV and FQNQEV (reference sequence). This CDR3 has 14 residues. The V gene lost 4 bases and the J gene lost 2 bases, with 9 bases spanning the gap. The covered CDR3 bases are TGTGCCAGCAGTCCAAGCGGGGCTGGAAATACGCTCTAT. As protein: CASSPSGAGNTLY. In full, the CDR3 is CASSPSGAGNTLYF.

This clone was observed a few times. The listed genes are named as in mouse. Sequencing ends 1 residue short of the CDR3 end; the germline J gene provides the rest. J is TRBJ1-2 and V is TRBV15; D call uncertain. Germline loops: CDR1 SGHND, CDR2 FRSKSL. Trimming removed 6 bases at V and 0 bases at J, with 5 bases between. CDR3 length equals 12 residues. The part of the CDR3 DNA that was read is TGTGCCAGCAGAACAACAAACTCCGACTACACC. This codes for CASRTTNSDYT. In full, the CDR3 is CASRTTNSDYTF.

As to this clone: Gene labels here are mouse ones. The sequenced CDR3 bases are TGTGCCAGCAGCCCCTCCTATGAACAGTAC. The encoded protein is CASSPSYEQY. The whole CDR3 protein is CASSPSYEQYF. The V gene is TRBV26, the J gene TRBJ2-7; the D is unclear. Read data end 1 residue before the CDR3 end; the end is taken from the germline J gene. This CDR3 is 11 amino acids long. Germline CDR1 and CDR2: KGHPV and FQNQEV (reference sequence). Trimming removed 6 bases from V and 0 bases from J, with 3 bases in between.

Regarding this clone: Gene names are mouse gene names. Read data end 1 residue before the CDR3 end; the end is taken from the germline J gene. The chain employs TRBV26 and TRBJ2-4; 9 bases line up with TRBD2. Germline CDR1 reads KGHPV; CDR2 reads FQNQEV (reference sequence). The junction had 8 bases not matched to a gene; V was cut back by 2 bases and J by 5 bases. This CDR3 is 16 amino acids long. CDR3 sequence reads: CASSLILGGRGNTLYF. The covered CDR3 bases are TGTGCCAGCAGTCTGATATTGGGGGGGCGCGGAAACACCTTGTAC.

Note on this clone: The listed genes are named as in mouse. The read ends 1 residue shy of where the CDR3 ends; the end is completed using the germline J gene. V gene TRBV12-2 combines with J gene TRBJ1-1, with no clear D. The CDR3 length is 14 residues. Germline CDR1 and CDR2: SGHLS and HYDKME. The V gene lost 0 bases and the J gene lost 1 base, with 8 bases spanning the gap. CDR3 region: CASSLEVGNTEVFF. The sequenced CDR3 bases are TGTGCCAGCTCTCTCGAGGTGGGGAACACAGAAGTCTTC.

This clone was found a few times. The gene symbols are mouse symbols. The CDR3 end falls 1 residue outside the read, so it is completed with the germline J gene. J is TRBJ2-1 and V is TRBV14, with 7 positions matching TRBD2. Germline-derived CDR1 and CDR2 are SGHDT and FRDEAV. Trimming took 1 base from V and 2 from J; bases not matched to a gene: 3. The length of the CDR3 is 15 residues. The part of the CDR3 DNA that was read is TGTGCCAGCAGTTTCCTGGGGGTCGACTATGCTGAGCAGTTC. Encoded protein: CASSFLGVDYAEQF. The whole CDR3 region reads CASSFLGVDYAEQFF.

Points on this clone: Gene names denote mouse genes. The read terminates 1 residue before the CDR3 end, so the remaining end is supplied by the germline J gene. This chain links TRBV26 with TRBJ1-1; D unclear. Trimming cost V 4 bases and J 1 base, with 1 base left between them. Germline assignment: CDR1 KGHPV and CDR2 FQNQEV (reference sequence). The CDR3 spans 11 residues. The CDR3 loop is CASSRNTEVFF. CDR3 DNA, as far as it was read: TGTGCCAGCAGTCGGAACACAGAAGTCTTC.

In this sample, this clone turned up once. Genes and germline are mouse. The chain's CDR3 is CASSFLGTGHEQYF. The CDR3 DNA, read in part, is TGTGCCAGCAGCTTCCTCGGGACAGGGCATGAACAGTAC. This chain connects TRBV14 to TRBJ2-7; 9 bases match TRBD1. Read coverage stops 1 residue before the CDR3 terminus; the germline J gene supplies the remainder. Germline assignment: CDR1 SGHDT and CDR2 FRDEAV. The V gene end was trimmed by 5 bases and the J gene end by 5 bases; junction bases not matched to a gene: 8. This CDR3 is 14 amino acids long.

With respect to this clone: Gene names are mouse gene names. Read data end 1 residue before the CDR3 end; the end is taken from the germline J gene. V usage is TRBV5 and J usage is TRBJ2-3, with 11 bases fitting TRBD2. Germline V gives CDR1 LGHNA, CDR2 YNLKQL (reference sequence). J gave up 3 bases and V 4 bases, and 6 bases lay outside the gene matches. The CDR3 length is 16 residues. CDR3 amino acids: CASSLLGGRRAETLYF. The CDR3 bases that were read are TGTGCCAGCAGCCTACTGGGGGGGCGCCGGGCAGAAACGCTGTAT.

A word on this clone: Genes and germline come from the mouse. The CDR3 end is not reached by the read, which stops 1 residue before it; the germline J gene fills it in. The chain has TRBV15 and TRBJ2-5, with D possibly TRBD1 on 5 matching bases. This CDR3 has 14 residues. The V gene lost 6 bases and the J gene lost 0 bases, with 10 bases spanning the gap. CDR1 is SGHND, CDR2 FRSKSL, per germline. The CDR3 bases that were read are TGTGCCAGCAGCCCAGGGATTAACCAAGACACCCAGTAC. Translating gives CASSPGINQDTQY. The CDR3 reads in full as CASSPGINQDTQYF. Complete variable domain (other parts from reference TRBV15 and TRBJ2-5): DAGVTQTPRHEVAEKGQTIILKCEPVSGHNDLFWYRQTKIQGLELLSYFRSKSLMEDGGAFKDRFKAEMLNSSFSTLKIQPTEPKDSAVYLCASSPGINQDTQYFGPGTRLLVL.

This clone was recorded once. Gene names follow the mouse nomenclature. The read finishes 1 residue shy of the CDR3 end, and the germline J gene is used to complete it. The chain is built from TRBV3 and TRBJ2-4; D might be TRBD1 or TRBD2, each matching 5 bases. CDR3 length: 15 amino acids. Per the germline V gene, CDR1 is SNHLY and CDR2 is FYNGKV (reference sequence). Trimming cost V 2 bases and J 1 base, with 10 bases left between them. The DNA read from the CDR3 is TGTGCCAGCAGCTTATTGGGGCCCGGTCAAAACACCTTGTAC. It translates to CASSLLGPGQNTLY. The complete CDR3 sequence is CASSLLGPGQNTLYF. The full variable domain, completed using reference TRBV3 and TRBJ2-4, is GPKVLQIPSHQIIDMGQMVTLNCDPVSNHLYFYWYKQILGQQMEFLVNFYNGKVMEKSKLFKDQFSVERPDGSYFTLKIQPTALEDSAVYFCASSLLGPGQNTLYFGAGTRLSVL.

For this clone: Mouse gene names apply. The read comes to an end 1 residue before the CDR3 does, leaving the germline J gene to fill in the end. The chain carries TRBV12-1 and TRBJ2-7; tentative D call: TRBD2 (5 bases). The ends were cut back, 0 bases at V and 4 bases at J, with 9 bases in the middle. This CDR3 contains 13 residues. Germline CDR1 SGHSN, CDR2 HYEKVE. CDR3 loop: CASSLVGSYEQYF. The CDR3 bases that were read are TGTGCCAGCTCTCTCGTGGGGTCATATGAACAGTAC.

Details on this clone: The gene symbols are mouse symbols. The DNA read from the CDR3 is TGTGCCAGCAGTCTCGAGGGGCTGGGCTCCGACTACACC. Protein product: CASSLEGLGSDYT. The whole CDR3 protein is CASSLEGLGSDYTF. This rearrangement joins TRBV26 to TRBJ1-2; perhaps TRBD1 as D (5 bases). The DNA ends 1 residue before the CDR3 does, and the rest of the CDR3 is filled in from the germline J gene. Germline V gives CDR1 KGHPV, CDR2 FQNQEV (reference sequence). V shed 3 bases and J shed 4 bases, with 12 bases lying between them. CDR3 length equals 14 residues.

As for this clone: Gene names refer to mouse genes. The read is 1 residue too short to cover the CDR3 end, so that end is filled in from the germline J gene. The rearrangement uses TRBV26 and TRBJ2-3, with D perhaps TRBD2 (6 bases). Germline V gives CDR1 KGHPV, CDR2 FQNQEV (reference sequence). Trimming left V 1 base short and J 1 base short, with 6 bases between. CDR3 length equals 14 residues. The sequenced part of the CDR3 DNA is TGTGCCAGCAGTCTGTGGGGGGGTGCAGAAACGCTGTAT. This codes for CASSLWGGAETLY. The full CDR3 is CASSLWGGAETLYF.

Concerning this clone: Gene labels here are mouse ones. Read coverage stops 1 residue before the CDR3 terminus; the germline J gene supplies the remainder. The chain employs TRBV23 and TRBJ2-7. Germline-derived CDR1 and CDR2 are KGHTA and FQNQQP. The CDR3 spans 12 residues. This chain's CDR3 is CSSSQSGAEQYF. CDR3 DNA, as far as it was read: TGCTCCAGCAGTCAATCGGGGGCTGAACAGTAC.

In its sample, this clone is large. Mouse gene names apply. From the germline J gene comes the end of the CDR3, since the read stops 1 residue before it. V gene TRBV13-3 combines with J gene TRBJ1-2; 9 bases fit TRBD1. Germline CDR1 reads NNHDY; CDR2 reads SYVADS. The CDR3 is made up of 14 amino acids. V lost 4 bases to trimming and J lost 4 bases; unmatched junction nucleotides: 5. The DNA read from the CDR3 is TGTGCCAGCAGTTCGGGACAGGGTGGCTCCGACTACACC. It encodes CASSSGQGGSDYT. The CDR3 in full is CASSSGQGGSDYTF.

To note about this clone: The gene names given are mouse names. The DNA ends 1 residue before the CDR3 does, and the rest of the CDR3 is filled in from the germline J gene. The chain carries TRBV26 and TRBJ1-4, with 7 bases fitting TRBD1. V dropped 2 bases and J dropped 7; count of bases not matched to a gene: 7. The germline V gene has CDR1 KGHPV and CDR2 FQNQEV (reference sequence). This CDR3 comprises 15 residues. The CDR3 bases that were read are TGTGCCAGCAGTCTGCCCCAGGGGGAGGTCGAAAGATTATTT. Its translation: CASSLPQGEVERLF. The entire CDR3 is CASSLPQGEVERLFF. Drawing the rest from reference TRBV26 and TRBJ1-4, the complete variable domain is NSKVIQTPRYLVKGQGQKAKMRCIPEKGHPVVFWYQQNKNNEFKFLINFQNQEVLQQIDMTEKRFSAECPSNSPCSLEIQSSEAGDSALYLCASSLPQGEVERLFFGHGTKLSVL.